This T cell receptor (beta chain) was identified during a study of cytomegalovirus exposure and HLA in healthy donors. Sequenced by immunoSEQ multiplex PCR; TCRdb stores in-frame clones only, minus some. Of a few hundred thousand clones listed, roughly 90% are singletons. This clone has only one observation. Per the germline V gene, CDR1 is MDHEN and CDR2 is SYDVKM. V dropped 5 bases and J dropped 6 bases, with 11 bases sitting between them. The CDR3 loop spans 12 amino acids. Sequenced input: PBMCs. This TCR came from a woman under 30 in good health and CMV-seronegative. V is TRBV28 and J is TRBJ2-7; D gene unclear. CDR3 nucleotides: TGTGCCAGCAGTCCGAGCTCTTTCGAGCAGTACTTC. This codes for CASSPSSFEQYF.